These T cell receptor beta chains were read from a single sample in a study of blood T cell repertoires in COVID-19. Repertoires were generated with immunoSEQ multiplex PCR, while TCRdb's copy carries only in-frame clones and drops some. The sample has about 78,000 clones; 80% to 95% are singletons. The sequencing input was peripheral blood. The receptors shown here come from a woman aged 50 to 60 in a cohort sampled during active COVID-19. The CDR3 runs from the conserved cysteine through the conserved F or W. Fields, in order: V gene, D gene, clone size, J gene, CDR3 protein, CDR3 DNA. The D gene is left open where the match is weak. Not every row has a clone size; where given, it reads once, few, many or a size class.

TRBV5-4	TRBD1	.	TRBJ1-5	CASSLDRGPHQPQHF	TGTGCCAGCAGCTTGGACAGGGGGCCCCATCAGCCCCAGCATTTT
TRBV6-5	TRBD1	.	TRBJ2-7	CASSSPPTGFPYEQYF	TGTGCCAGCAGTTCGCCCCCGACAGGGTTCCCCTACGAGCAGTACTTC
TRBV5-6	TRBD1	.	TRBJ1-6	CASSLLGQGNSPLHF	TGTGCCAGCAGCTTGTTAGGACAGGGGAATTCACCCCTCCACTTT
TRBV18	TRBD1	.	TRBJ2-1	CASSAGQAWDEQFF	TGTGCCAGCTCAGCCGGACAGGCATGGGATGAGCAGTTCTTC
TRBV24-1	TRBD2	once	TRBJ2-3	CATGGGITDTQYF	TGTGCCACCGGGGGGGGGATCACAGATACGCAGTATTTT
TRBV15	.	.	TRBJ1-5	CATSRDLRGGNQPQHF	TGTGCCACCAGCAGAGATTTGAGGGGAGGAAATCAGCCCCAGCATTTT
TRBV28	TRBD1	few	TRBJ1-5	CASSRTGVSNQPQHF	TGTGCCAGCAGTCGGACAGGGGTGAGCAATCAGCCCCAGCATTTT
TRBV5-5	.	.	TRBJ2-1	CASSLRGGSYNEQFF	TGTGCCAGCAGCTTGAGAGGGGGCTCCTACAATGAGCAGTTCTTC
TRBV28	TRBD1	.	TRBJ1-5	CASSSQGQGARSNQPQHF	TGTGCCAGCAGTTCGCAGGGACAGGGGGCGCGAAGCAATCAGCCCCAGCATTTT
TRBV7-9	.	.	TRBJ1-4	CASSSNLNEKLFF	TGTGCCAGCAGCTCCAACTTAAATGAAAAACTGTTTTTT
TRBV28	.	.	TRBJ1-5	CASSFLARLSNQPQHF	TGTGCCAGCAGTTTCTTGGCCCGACTGAGCAATCAGCCCCAGCATTTT
TRBV7-6	.	.	TRBJ2-1	CASLDRARSYNEQFF	TGTGCCAGCCTCGATCGCGCCCGCTCCTACAATGAGCAGTTCTTC
TRBV7-9	.	once	TRBJ2-3	CASSPVRGSDTQYF	TGTGCCAGCAGCCCCGTAAGGGGGTCGGATACGCAGTATTTT
TRBV19	.	.	TRBJ2-5	CASSIAVYETQYF	TGTGCCAGTAGTATAGCGGTCTATGAGACCCAGTACTTC
TRBV2	TRBD1	.	TRBJ2-7	CASIRTGGVEGEQYF	TGTGCCAGCATAAGGACAGGGGGTGTCGAGGGCGAGCAGTACTTC
TRBV15	.	.	TRBJ2-6	CATSRAPQANVLTF	TGTGCCACCAGCAGGGCTCCTCAGGCCAACGTCCTGACTTTC
TRBV19	TRBD2	once	TRBJ2-1	CASSVYGTGLAAYNEQFF	TGTGCCAGTAGTGTCTACGGGACGGGACTAGCGGCCTACAATGAGCAGTTCTTC
TRBV14	.	few	TRBJ1-6	CASSPRGVADSPLHF	TGTGCCAGCAGCCCCCGGGGGGTCGCGGATTCACCCCTCCACTTT
TRBV5-1	.	.	TRBJ1-1	CASSWATGRAEAFF	TGCGCCAGCAGCTGGGCCACGGGCAGGGCTGAAGCTTTCTTT
TRBV7-9	TRBD2	.	TRBJ2-1	CASSPTSGGGHEQFF	TGTGCCAGCAGCCCTACTAGCGGGGGAGGGCATGAGCAGTTCTTC
TRBV29-1	.	.	TRBJ1-1	CSVGRDSSTEAFF	TGCAGCGTTGGAAGGGACTCCTCCACTGAAGCTTTCTTT
TRBV24-1	TRBD2	.	TRBJ2-1	CATSDLRSSGSMGSYNEQFF	TGTGCCACCAGTGATTTGAGGTCTAGCGGGAGTATGGGGTCCTACAATGAGCAGTTCTTC
TRBV28	TRBD1	.	TRBJ2-5	CASRAGDREETQYF	TGTGCCAGCAGGGCAGGGGACAGGGAAGAGACCCAGTACTTC
TRBV7-3	.	.	TRBJ2-7	CASSPYGGGTRGEQYF	TGTGCCAGCAGCCCCTACGGAGGAGGGACCCGCGGTGAGCAGTACTTC
TRBV7-2	.	.	TRBJ2-7	CASSLASPQGAYEQYF	TGTGCCAGCAGCTTAGCGAGTCCCCAAGGGGCCTACGAGCAGTACTTC
TRBV29-1	.	.	TRBJ2-2	CSVGQLITGELFF	TGCAGCGTAGGACAACTAATCACCGGGGAGCTGTTTTTT
TRBV28	TRBD1	.	TRBJ2-1	CATGLGTGARGEQFF	TGTGCCACAGGGTTAGGGACAGGGGCTAGGGGTGAGCAGTTCTTC
TRBV27	.	.	TRBJ1-5	CASKGGSPRKGENQPQHF	TGTGCCAGCAAGGGAGGTAGTCCCCGAAAGGGTGAGAATCAGCCCCAGCATTTT
TRBV7-2	TRBD2	.	TRBJ2-7	CASSFGGSSYEQYF	TGTGCCAGCAGCTTCGGGGGGAGCTCCTACGAGCAGTACTTC
TRBV14	.	once	TRBJ1-3	CASSQEQFSGNTIYF	TGTGCCAGCAGCCAAGAGCAGTTCTCTGGAAACACCATATATTTT
TRBV5-5	.	.	TRBJ2-7	CASTATVWSYEQYF	TGTGCCAGCACCGCGACAGTATGGTCCTACGAGCAGTACTTC
TRBV5-1	.	.	TRBJ1-2	CASSFEGTAYGYTF	TGCGCCAGCAGCTTTGAGGGAACTGCTTATGGCTACACCTTC
TRBV3-1/TRBV3-2	TRBD2	.	TRBJ2-3	CASSQETSGRAGTDTQYF	TGTGCCAGCAGCCAAGAAACTAGCGGGAGGGCGGGCACAGATACGCAGTATTTT
TRBV27	.	.	TRBJ1-2	CASSLSGINYGYTF	TGTGCCAGCAGTTTATCGGGCATTAACTATGGCTACACCTTC
TRBV7-9	.	.	TRBJ2-4	CASSSSGEAKNIQYF	TGTGCCAGCAGCTCGTCTGGAGAGGCCAAAAACATTCAGTACTTC
TRBV3-1/TRBV3-2	TRBD1	.	TRBJ1-5	CASSLGQGSGQPQHF	TGTGCCAGCAGTCTTGGACAGGGATCTGGTCAGCCCCAGCATTTT
TRBV19	TRBD1	.	TRBJ2-7	CASSKVGTGGYEQYF	TGTGCCAGTAGTAAAGTCGGGACAGGGGGCTACGAGCAGTACTTC
TRBV27	TRBD2	.	TRBJ2-7	CASSMAGGNYEQYF	TGTGCCAGCAGTATGGCGGGAGGTAATTACGAGCAGTACTTC
TRBV7-5	.	.	TRBJ2-7	CVRSPGDRGVEQYF	TGTGTCAGAAGCCCAGGGGACAGGGGGGTTGAGCAGTACTTC
TRBV12-3/TRBV12-4	.	few	TRBJ1-4	CASSITTGKLFF	TGTGCCAGCAGTATCACTACGGGAAAACTGTTTTTT
TRBV6-1	TRBD2	.	TRBJ2-3	CASSEAGLAGVDTQYF	TGTGCCAGCAGTGAAGCGGGACTAGCGGGAGTAGATACGCAGTATTTT
TRBV19	TRBD1	.	TRBJ2-3	CASSTPSDRGWATDTQYF	TGTGCCAGTAGTACCCCCTCGGACAGGGGCTGGGCCACAGATACGCAGTATTTT
TRBV28	TRBD2	.	TRBJ2-7	CAATGTRREQYF	TGTGCCGCCACCGGGACTAGGAGGGAGCAGTACTTC
TRBV5-1	.	once	TRBJ2-2	CASSKEETPPGELFF	TGCGCCAGCAGCAAGGAGGAGACTCCTCCCGGGGAGCTGTTTTTT
TRBV9	TRBD2	.	TRBJ2-1	CASSGSGAGGWNEQFF	TGTGCCAGCAGCGGTTCGGGGGCGGGAGGCTGGAATGAGCAGTTCTTC
TRBV2	.	.	TRBJ2-2	CASRYTGELFF	TGTGCCTCGAGGTACACCGGGGAGCTGTTTTTT
TRBV27	.	.	TRBJ2-7	CASSYQPSYNEQYF	TGTGCCAGCAGTTACCAACCCTCCTATAACGAGCAGTACTTC